This TCR beta chain comes out of a study of shared clonotypes between healthy human individuals. Study results and caveats: Sharing across four donors was highest in naive CD4 (approximately 5%) and lowest in memory CD8 (around 0.4%). Sorted-subset sequencing was shown by rarefaction to be incomplete despite large depth. Among non-shared clonotypes, generation probabilities were lower than among those shared by all four donors.

The authors distributed each subset's genomic DNA evenly over several immunoSEQ plates. Method: immunoSEQ multiplex PCR; TCRdb's copy keeps in-frame clones and lacks some. Of about 1 million clones in the sample, about 76% are singletons; the top ten hold approximately 1.5%. The germline V gene encodes CDR1 MDHEN and CDR2 SYDVKM. J lost 9 bases, V lost 5 bases, and 10 bases had no gene match. This CDR3 is 13 amino acids long. About this clone itself: What it binds is not known.

The chain has TRBV28 and TRBJ2-7, with 7 bases aligning to TRBD2. The sequence was obtained from a man aged 18 to 30 in good health. Sequencing was done on a sample of memory CD4+ T cells sorted from blood. Regarding subset: CD45RA-negative fraction. CDR3 DNA sequence: TGTGCCAGCAGTGGGGAGGGCTCAGGAGGGCAGTACTTC. It codes for CASSGEGSGGQYF.